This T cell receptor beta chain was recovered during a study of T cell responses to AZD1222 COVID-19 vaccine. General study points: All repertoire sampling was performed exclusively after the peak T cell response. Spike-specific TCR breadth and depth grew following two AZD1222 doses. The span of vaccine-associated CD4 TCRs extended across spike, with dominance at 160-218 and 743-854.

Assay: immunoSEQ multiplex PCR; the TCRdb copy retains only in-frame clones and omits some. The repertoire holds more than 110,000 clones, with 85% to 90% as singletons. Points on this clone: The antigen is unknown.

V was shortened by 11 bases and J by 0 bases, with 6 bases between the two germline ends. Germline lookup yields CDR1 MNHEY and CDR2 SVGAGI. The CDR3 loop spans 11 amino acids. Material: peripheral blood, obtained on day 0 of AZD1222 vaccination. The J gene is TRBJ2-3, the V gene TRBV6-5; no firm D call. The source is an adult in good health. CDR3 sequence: CAPRSTDTQYF. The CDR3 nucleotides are TGTGCCCCCAGGAGCACAGATACGCAGTATTTT.